The clone carrying this T cell receptor beta chain showed up just a few times. Its antigen is unidentified. V lost 4 bases, J lost 4 bases, and 9 bases stayed unmatched. CDR1 and CDR2 (germline): SGHRS, YFSETQ. This CDR3 spans 17 amino acids. This sample is drawn from a study of cytomegalovirus exposure and HLA in healthy donors. Broader study findings: Later analysis associated a missense DCLRE1C variant with TCR beta V- and J-gene trimming. The listing of 160 or so TCR beta chains classed them as cytomegalovirus-associated.

The PCR ran on 60 Vbeta and 13 Jbeta primers. TCRdb's table, derived via immunoSEQ multiplex PCR, lists solely in-frame clones and lacks some. The profile covers about 88,000 clones, with over 80% appearing a single time and less than 2.5% taken by the ten largest. Sequencing was carried out using PBMCs. The chain combines TRBV5-1 with TRBJ2-7, with 15 bases matching TRBD2. This TCR was recovered from a man aged 18 to 35 in good health and CMV-seronegative. CDR3 DNA: TGCGCCAGCAGCCCGGGACTAGCGGGAGGTAGGTGGTACGAGCAGTACTTC. Translating it yields CASSPGLAGGRWYEQYF. Looking up the rest from reference TRBV5-1 and TRBJ2-7 gives the full variable domain: KAGVTQTPRYLIKTRGQQVTLSCSPISGHRSVSWYQQTPGQGLQFLFEYFSETQRNKGNFPGRFSGRQFSNSRSEMNVSTLELGDSALYLCASSPGLAGGRWYEQYFGPGTRLTVT.